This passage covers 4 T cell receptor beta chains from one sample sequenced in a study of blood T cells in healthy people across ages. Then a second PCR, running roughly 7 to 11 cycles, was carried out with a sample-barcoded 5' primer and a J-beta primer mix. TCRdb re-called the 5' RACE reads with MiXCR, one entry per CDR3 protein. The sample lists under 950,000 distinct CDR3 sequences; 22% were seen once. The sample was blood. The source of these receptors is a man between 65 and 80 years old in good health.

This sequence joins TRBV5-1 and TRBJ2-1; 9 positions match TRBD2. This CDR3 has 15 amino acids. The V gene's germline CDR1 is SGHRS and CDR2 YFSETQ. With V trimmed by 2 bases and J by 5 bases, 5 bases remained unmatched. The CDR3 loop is CASSFTSGSNNEQFF. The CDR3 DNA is TGCGCCAGCAGCTTCACTAGCGGGTCCAACAATGAGCAGTTCTTC.

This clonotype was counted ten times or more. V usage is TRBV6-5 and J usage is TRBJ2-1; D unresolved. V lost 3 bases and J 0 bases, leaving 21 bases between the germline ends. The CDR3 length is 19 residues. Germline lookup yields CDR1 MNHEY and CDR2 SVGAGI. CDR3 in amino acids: CASSYGSFMGLSSYNEQFF. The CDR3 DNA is TGTGCCAGCAGTTATGGAAGTTTCATGGGCCTTAGCTCCTACAATGAGCAGTTCTTC.

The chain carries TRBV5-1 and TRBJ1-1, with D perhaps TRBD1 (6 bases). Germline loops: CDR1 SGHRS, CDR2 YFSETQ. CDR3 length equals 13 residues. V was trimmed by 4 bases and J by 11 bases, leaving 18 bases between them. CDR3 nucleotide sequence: TGCGCCAGCAGCGAACCACCTCTAACAGGGGCTTTCTTT. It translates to CASSEPPLTGAFF.

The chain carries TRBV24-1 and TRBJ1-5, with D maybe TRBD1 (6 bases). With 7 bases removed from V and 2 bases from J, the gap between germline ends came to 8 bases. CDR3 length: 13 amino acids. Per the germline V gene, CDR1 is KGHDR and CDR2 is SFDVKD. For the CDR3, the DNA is TGTGCCACCAGCAGGGGCGGCAATCAGCCCCAGCATTTT. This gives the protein CATSRGGNQPQHF.